The 10 T cell receptor beta chains listed next were all sequenced from one sample in a study of cytomegalovirus exposure and HLA in healthy donors. A multiplex PCR was run with 60 Vbeta primers and 13 Jbeta primers. TCRdb's copy holds only in-frame clones and misses some; the assay was immunoSEQ multiplex PCR. The repertoire includes approximately 200,000 clones, less than 85% of them detected once, and under 2% sits in the top ten. Sequenced material: PBMCs. These receptors were collected from a girl aged 10-17 years in good health and CMV-seropositive.

This chain links TRBV5-1 with TRBJ1-1; D possibly corresponds to TRBD1 (6 bases). Trimming shortened V by 0 bases and J by 6 bases, and 12 bases separated the two germline ends. The germline CDR1 and CDR2 sequences are SGHRS and YFSETQ. The length of the CDR3 is 14 residues. The CDR3 reads CASSLDRAVPEAFF. The CDR3 coding sequence is TGCGCCAGCAGCTTGGACAGGGCAGTGCCTGAAGCTTTCTTT.

The J gene is TRBJ1-3, the V gene TRBV4-1; 7 bases are a match to TRBD1. The length of the CDR3 is 17 residues. Per germline, CDR1 MGHRA and CDR2 YSYEKL. V was clipped by 3 bases and J by 2 bases; unmatched bases: 10. CDR3 DNA: TGCGCCAGCAGCCACCAGGACAGGTCTAAAACTGGAAACACCATATATTTT. Amino acid sequence: CASSHQDRSKTGNTIYF.

The chain recombines TRBV4-1 with TRBJ2-3, with no clear D. The CDR3 is 15 amino acids. Trimming left V 4 bases short and J 1 base short, with 12 bases between. Germline V gene data show CDR1 as MGHRA and CDR2 as YSYEKL. The chain's CDR3 is CASSRYVGGTDTQYF. The CDR3 region has the DNA TGCGCCAGCAGCCGGTATGTCGGAGGCACAGATACGCAGTATTTT.

This clone was observed a single time. CDR3 sequence (DNA): TGTGCCAGCAGTTACTCGAGGGGACAGGGGGGCGGCTACACCTTC. As protein: CASSYSRGQGGGYTF. The V and J genes are TRBV6-5 and TRBJ1-2, with 11 bases fitting TRBD1. The V gene end was trimmed by 0 bases and the J gene end by 8 bases; junction bases not matched to a gene: 5. CDR1 is MNHEY, CDR2 SVGAGI, per germline. The CDR3 length is 15 residues.

As for this clone: A read error may account for a junction end that differs from germline. The chain links TRBV7-9 to TRBJ1-4; no reliable D call. Germline CDR1 reads SEHNR; CDR2 reads FQNEAQ (reference sequence). The CDR3 is 15 residues long. The CDR3 region is CSSSLVQATNEKLFF. The CDR3, as DNA: TGTTCCAGCAGCTTAGTTCAGGCAACTAATGAAAAACTGTTTTTT.

The chain recombines TRBV20-1 with TRBJ2-1, with D hard to call. The CDR3 length is 10 residues. Germline V CDR1 and CDR2: DFQATT, SNEGSKA (reference sequence). Trimming removed 4 bases from V and 5 bases from J, with 3 bases in between. CDR3 DNA sequence: TGCAGTGCTACAGACAATGAGCAGTTCTTC. It is translated as CSATDNEQFF.

The chain carries TRBV5-8 and TRBJ2-1, with 16 nucleotides matching TRBD2. The CDR3 runs 14 residues. V shed 5 bases, J shed 9 bases, and the junction held 2 bases outside the gene matches. Germline-derived CDR1 and CDR2 are SGHTS and YDEGEE. Written as DNA, the CDR3 is TGTGCCAGCAGTGGGACTAGCGGGGGGGTTGAGCAGTTCTTC. Its translation: CASSGTSGGVEQFF.

This chain connects TRBV2 to TRBJ2-5; TRBD2 is a possible D gene (6 bases). Trimming shortened V by 7 bases and J by 1 base, and 10 bases separated the two germline ends. Germline-derived CDR1 and CDR2 are SNHLY and FYNNEI. The length of the CDR3 is 13 residues. The CDR3 protein is CASTGSSQETQYF. The DNA for the CDR3 is TGTGCCAGCACCGGGAGTTCCCAAGAGACCCAGTACTTC.

This clone was observed once. V is TRBV4-3 and J is TRBJ2-1; 8 bases are shared with TRBD2. The CDR3 runs 16 residues. Trimming removed 4 bases from V and 2 bases from J; junction bases left unmatched: 7. Germline assignment: CDR1 LGHNA and CDR2 YSLEER. CDR3 amino acids: CASSPSGGGTYNEQFF. The CDR3 nucleotides are TGCGCCAGCAGCCCGAGCGGGGGAGGGACCTACAATGAGCAGTTCTTC.

The chain employs TRBV2 and TRBJ1-2; D is ambiguous. The CDR3 covers 11 residues. V lost 5 bases and J 8 bases, leaving 9 bases between the germline ends. Germline values: CDR1 SNHLY, CDR2 FYNNEI. CDR3 sequence reads: CASSPLEGYTF. CDR3 sequence (DNA): TGTGCCAGCAGTCCGTTAGAAGGCTACACCTTC.